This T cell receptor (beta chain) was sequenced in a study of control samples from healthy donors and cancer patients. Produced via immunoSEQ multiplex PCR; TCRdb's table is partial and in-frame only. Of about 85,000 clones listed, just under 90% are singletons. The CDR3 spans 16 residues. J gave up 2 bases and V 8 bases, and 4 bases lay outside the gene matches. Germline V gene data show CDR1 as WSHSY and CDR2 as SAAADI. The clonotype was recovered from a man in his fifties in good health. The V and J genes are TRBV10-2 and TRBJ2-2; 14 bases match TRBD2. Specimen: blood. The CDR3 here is CASGTSGGANTGELFF. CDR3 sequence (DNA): TGCGCCAGCGGGACTAGCGGGGGTGCAAACACCGGGGAGCTGTTTTTT.